This T cell receptor (beta chain) was sequenced during a study of T-cell memory formation after mild COVID-19. Comments on this clonotype: Its target is unknown.

The germline V gene encodes CDR1 DFQATT and CDR2 SNEGSKA (reference sequence). Trimming removed 0 bases from V and 5 bases from J, with 7 bases in between. The CDR3 sequence is 12 residues long. TCR alpha and TCR beta cDNA libraries carrying sample barcodes and UMIs were produced by 5'RACE using constant-segment primers. TCRdb re-analysed the 5' RACE reads in MiXCR, keeping a single row per CDR3 protein. The sample has about 160,000 distinct CDR3 sequences; roughly 28% are singletons. General study points: That cross-reactive memory joined was suggested by some responding clones appearing in pre-infection memory.

The receptor comes from an adult woman who had mild COVID-19 (a few samples of this study predate the infection). Cell type and time point are not known. The gene calls are TRBV20-1 and TRBJ2-5; D unclear. Sequenced: PBMCs or a T cell subset sorted from them (not recorded which). The CDR3 nucleotides are TGCAGTGCTAGAGATCATTGGGAGACCCAGTACTTC. It translates to CSARDHWETQYF.